This TCR beta chain was captured by sequencing in a study of T cells in localized non-small cell lung cancer. As for this clone: Its target is unknown.

Looked up from germline, CDR1 is LNHDA and CDR2 is SQIVND (reference sequence). CDR3 length equals 14 residues. Trimming took 3 bases from V and 5 from J, leaving 10 bases between them. Profiling relied on immunoSEQ multiplex PCR, and the TCRdb table lists in-frame clones only, not all of them. This table has about 59,000 clones, just over 90% appearing once. Notes on the study in general: Appearance in adjacent lung was seen for a median 57 of the top 100 tumor clones.

The V and J genes are TRBV19 and TRBJ2-2; D may be TRBD2 (5 bases). The clonotype originates from a man between 35 and 75 years old with stage I lung adenocarcinoma. Source: peripheral blood, taken before any cancer treatment. CDR3 residues: CASSMDWKTGELFF. The CDR3 coding sequence is TGTGCCAGTAGTATGGACTGGAAAACCGGGGAGCTGTTTTTT.